This T cell receptor beta chain was obtained from a study of identical twins. Study findings and constraints: Instead of following the same donors, the conclusions were based on cross-sectional statistical analysis.

The cDNA had a unique molecular identifier and a template-switch universal primer site. TCRdb itself ran the 5' RACE reads through MiXCR, one entry per CDR3 protein. Among hundreds of thousands of distinct CDR3 sequences, roughly 20% were seen once, and the ten largest hold 4.3%. Unmatched junction bases numbered 5, after V lost 5 bases and J lost 4 bases. This CDR3 has 13 residues. Germline V gene data show CDR1 as DFQATT and CDR2 as SNEGSKA (reference sequence). This clonotype was recorded many times. The antigen is unknown. The data also belong to a second study, concerning T cells expressing NK-cell markers. That source adds: Source material for TCR beta repertoires consisted of sorted CD3+CD56+NKG2C+, CD3+CD56+NKG2C- and CD3+CD56-NKG2C+ T cells. The dominant NKG2C+ clonotypes represented about 1.0-7.5% of CD8+ T cells in several donors.

The rearrangement uses TRBV20-1 and TRBJ1-3; 7 bases match TRBD1. Input material: PBMCs. The sequence was collected from a woman aged 18-35 years in good health. CDR3 nucleotide sequence: TGCAGTGCTCAACAGGGGACAGGAAACACCATATATTTT. Protein: CSAQQGTGNTIYF.